This T cell receptor beta chain was captured by sequencing in a study of blood T cell repertoires in COVID-19 (dated by TCRdb to the early 2020s). Concerning the study at large: The collaborator samples originated in the United States, Italy and Spain and spanned the acute and convalescent phases of COVID-19. The material from the prospective study consisted of cDNA or gDNA derived from T cells, B-cell-depleted T cells, or PBMCs. Deeply sampled blood TCRbeta repertoires from subjects exposed to, actively infected with, or recovered from COVID-19 were included in the dataset. A freely available public database, intended as a resource for researchers studying the immune response to SARS-CoV-2, is where the repertoires were released. The samples were drawn from the first 160 participants of the ongoing ImmuneRACE study and from 1,254 subjects provided by 6 global collaborators. A de-identified subject ID, COVID-19 status, age in years and sex were almost always included in the sample metadata. Where available, HLA class I and class II types were taken from metadata supplied by the sample provider and were not determined by assay-based typing. The paper as a whole reports these results and caveats: The quantity of clinical and demographic metadata differed by source and by participant and was supplied without curation.

CDR1 and CDR2, per the germline V gene (reference sequence), are SGHNT and YYREEE. Measured from the cysteine to the phenylalanine, the CDR3 is 13 residues long. The read is trimmed to its CDR3 DNA, 39 bases read in frame from base 1. Germline trimming: 5 bases from V, 7 bases from J; junction bases outside gene matches: 7. TCRbeta CDR3 regions were amplified from genomic DNA using the immunoSEQ Assay, a bias-controlled multiplex PCR. In the original analysis: Within the assay, amplification of reference gene primers was used to estimate how many nucleated cells each sample contained. To quantify the absolute abundance of each unique TCRbeta CDR3 rearrangement, sequence reads were collapsed and filtered. For each sample, productive Simpson clonality was calculated as the square root of Simpson's diversity index across productive rearrangements. What TCRdb holds here is the immuneACCESS table cut down to in-frame rearrangements. Part of the clones is not present; checked against another copy, under half of the missing clones reflect an unresolved V gene, and the others are unexplained. V, J and clone size are taken as reported in that table, and D and trimming were inferred from the DNA itself. This sample comprises roughly 430,000 clones, roughly 87% of them detected only once. The ten largest clonotypes hold over 2% of the sample.

A remark on this clone: Its antigen is currently not known. No base-level quality is on record; no much larger clone is a single base apart.

Enrolling through a virtual design, the prospective study's participants ranged in age from roughly 18 to 95 years and lived across approximately 25 United States geographic areas. In the prospective study, participants were assigned to cohorts based on the clinical history participants reported in a screening survey and a study questionnaire. Each participant in the prospective study had whole blood, serum and a nasopharyngeal or oropharyngeal swab collected by mobile phlebotomists. Participants in the prospective study had the option to provide additional blood draws and questionnaires over a 2-month period. Before DNA extraction, prospective study blood samples were shipped either frozen or at room temperature.

This chain is built from TRBV5-4 and TRBJ1-2, with 8 central nucleotides matching TRBD1. This sequence originates from a woman between 40 and 50 years old with acute COVID-19. The sequenced sample was PBMCs or T cells enriched from blood (not recorded which). The bases read TGTGCCAGCAGGCAGAGACAGGGGAGTGGCTACACCTTC. Translated, this is CASRQRQGSGYTF.